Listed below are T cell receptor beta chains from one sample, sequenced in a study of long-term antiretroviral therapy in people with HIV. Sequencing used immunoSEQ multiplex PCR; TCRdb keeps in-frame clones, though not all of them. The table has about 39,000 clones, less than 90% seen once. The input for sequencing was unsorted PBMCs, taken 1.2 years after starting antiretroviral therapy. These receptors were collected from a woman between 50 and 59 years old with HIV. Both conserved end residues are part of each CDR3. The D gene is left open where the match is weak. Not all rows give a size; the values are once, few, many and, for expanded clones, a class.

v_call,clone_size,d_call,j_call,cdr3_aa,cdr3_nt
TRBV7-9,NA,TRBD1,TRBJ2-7,CASSLAGGPRRSYEQYF,TGTGCCAGCAGCTTAGCAGGGGGCCCTCGTCGTTCCTACGAGCAGTACTTC
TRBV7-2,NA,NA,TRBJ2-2,CASSLGGVYTGELFF,TGTGCCAGCAGCTTAGGCGGTGTCTACACCGGGGAGCTGTTTTTT
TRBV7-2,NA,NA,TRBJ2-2,CASSLGLGGHTGELFF,TGTGCCAGCAGCTTAGGGCTAGGCGGGCACACCGGGGAGCTGTTTTTT
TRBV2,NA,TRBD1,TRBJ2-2,CASRPTGLGTGELFF,TGTGCCAGCAGGCCGACAGGGTTGGGAACCGGGGAGCTGTTTTTT
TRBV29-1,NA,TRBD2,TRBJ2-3,CSVEGGLGFTDTQYF,TGCAGCGTTGAGGGGGGACTAGGTTTCACAGATACGCAGTATTTT
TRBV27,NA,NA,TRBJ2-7,CASSYRHRNYEQYF,TGTGCCAGCAGTTACCGACATCGCAACTACGAGCAGTACTTC
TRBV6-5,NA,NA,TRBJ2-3,CASSYSRTDTTDTQYF,TGTGCCAGCAGTTACTCGCGGACAGACACCACAGATACGCAGTATTTT
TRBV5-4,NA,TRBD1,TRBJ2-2,CASREGQGATGELFF,TGTGCCAGCAGGGAGGGACAGGGGGCGACCGGGGAGCTGTTTTTT
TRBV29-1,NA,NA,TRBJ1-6,CSVSDSPRNSPLHF,TGCAGCGTTTCGGACAGCCCCCGAAATTCACCCCTCCACTTT
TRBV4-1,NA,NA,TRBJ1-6,CASSYRPAASGSSPLHF,TGCGCCAGCAGCTACCGACCCGCGGCGAGCGGATCTTCACCCCTCCACTTT
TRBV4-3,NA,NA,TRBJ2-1,CASSQVKGGGPISDNEQFF,TGCGCCAGCAGCCAAGTTAAGGGAGGGGGACCTATTTCAGACAATGAGCAGTTCTTC
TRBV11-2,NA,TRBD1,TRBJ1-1,CASRRGGPKAFF,TGTGCCAGCAGGCGAGGGGGCCCAAAAGCTTTCTTT
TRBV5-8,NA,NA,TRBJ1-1,CASSLRSGTANTEAFF,TGTGCCAGCAGCCTAAGATCGGGAACGGCGAACACTGAAGCTTTCTTT
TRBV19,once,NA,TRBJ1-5,CASSSTGTPGQPQHF,TGTGCCAGTAGTTCAACCGGGACCCCTGGTCAGCCCCAGCATTTT
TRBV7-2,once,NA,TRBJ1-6,CASSFDGGLANF,TGTGCCAGCAGCTTCGACGGGGGCCTAGCTAACTTT
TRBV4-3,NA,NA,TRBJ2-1,CASSQDLGGGGYNEQFF,TGCGCCAGCAGCCAAGATCTGGGAGGGGGGGGTTACAATGAGCAGTTCTTC
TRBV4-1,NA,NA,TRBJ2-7,CASSPDRTEQYF,TGCGCCAGCAGCCCCGATAGGACCGAGCAGTACTTC
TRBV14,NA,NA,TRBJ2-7,CASSQEDWGADEQYF,TGTGCCAGCAGCCAAGAAGATTGGGGGGCAGACGAGCAGTACTTC
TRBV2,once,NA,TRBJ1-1,CASSEDQGRAFF,TGTGCCAGCAGTGAAGACCAGGGTCGAGCTTTCTTT
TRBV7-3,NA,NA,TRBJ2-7,CASSSRRDWASYEQYF,TGTGCCAGCAGTTCACGCCGGGACTGGGCCTCCTACGAGCAGTACTTC
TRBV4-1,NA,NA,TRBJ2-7,CASSQEAARAYEQYF,TGCGCCAGCAGCCAAGAAGCAGCGAGGGCCTACGAGCAGTACTTC
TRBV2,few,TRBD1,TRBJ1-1,CASSEDREVTEAFF,TGTGCCAGCAGTGAGGACAGGGAGGTCACTGAAGCTTTCTTT
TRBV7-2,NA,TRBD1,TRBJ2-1,CASSSRGTGRGYNEQFF,TGTGCCAGCAGCTCTCGAGGGACAGGACGCGGCTACAATGAGCAGTTCTTC
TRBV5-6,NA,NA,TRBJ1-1,CASSLRARWSEAFF,TGTGCCAGCAGCTTGCGGGCCCGGTGGAGTGAAGCTTTCTTT
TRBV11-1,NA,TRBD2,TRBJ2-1,CASSLESGGGLDEQFF,TGTGCCAGCAGCTTAGAGAGTGGCGGGGGGCTCGATGAGCAGTTCTTC
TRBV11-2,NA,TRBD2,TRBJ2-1,CASSSSGGLSYNEQFF,TGTGCCAGCAGCTCTAGCGGGGGGCTTTCCTACAATGAGCAGTTCTTC
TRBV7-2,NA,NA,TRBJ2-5,CASSFETQYF,TGTGCCAGCAGCTTCGAGACCCAGTACTTC
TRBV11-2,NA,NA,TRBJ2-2,CASSLFGRTNTGELFF,TGTGCCAGCAGCTTATTTGGACGCACGAACACCGGGGAGCTGTTTTTT
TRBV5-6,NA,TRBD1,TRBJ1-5,CASSKRRDRVGNQPQHF,TGTGCCAGCAGCAAACGGAGAGACAGGGTGGGCAATCAGCCCCAGCATTTT
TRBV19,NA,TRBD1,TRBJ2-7,CASSPGDRDRGEQYF,TGTGCCAGTAGCCCGGGGGACAGGGATCGGGGCGAGCAGTACTTC
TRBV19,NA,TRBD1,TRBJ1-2,CASSIVIQGTAGYTF,TGTGCCAGTAGTATAGTGATTCAGGGGACAGCTGGCTACACCTTC
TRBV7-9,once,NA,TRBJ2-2,CASSLDFTGSNTGELFF,TGTGCCAGCAGCTTAGATTTCACAGGTTCGAACACCGGGGAGCTGTTTTTT
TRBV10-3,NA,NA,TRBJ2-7,CAAAPGSSYEQYF,TGTGCCGCGGCCCCGGGGAGCTCCTACGAGCAGTACTTC
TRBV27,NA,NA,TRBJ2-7,CASSLQTGPFYEQYF,TGTGCCAGCAGTCTCCAGACAGGCCCGTTCTACGAGCAGTACTTC
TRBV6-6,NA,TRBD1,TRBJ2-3,CASSYSIRQGADTQYF,TGTGCCAGCAGTTACTCGATAAGACAGGGGGCAGATACGCAGTATTTT
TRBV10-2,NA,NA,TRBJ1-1,CASHRVENTEAFF,TGCGCCAGCCACAGGGTGGAGAACACTGAAGCTTTCTTT
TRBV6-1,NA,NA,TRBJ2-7,CASSELRQVAGSSYEQYF,TGTGCCAGCAGTGAACTCAGACAAGTCGCAGGGTCCTCCTACGAGCAGTACTTC
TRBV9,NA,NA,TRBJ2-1,CASSVAGMHEQFF,TGTGCCAGCAGCGTAGCGGGAATGCATGAGCAGTTCTTC
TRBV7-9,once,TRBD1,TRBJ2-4,CASSLVGDRVSNDRIQYF,TGTGCCAGCAGCTTAGTAGGAGACAGGGTGTCCAATGATCGCATTCAGTACTTC
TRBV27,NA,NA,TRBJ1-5,CASSSVNQPQHF,TGTGCCAGCAGTTCCGTAAATCAGCCCCAGCATTTT
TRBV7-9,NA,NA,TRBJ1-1,CASSARRDTGAMNTEAFF,TGTGCCAGCAGCGCTCGTAGGGATACGGGGGCCATGAACACTGAAGCTTTCTTT
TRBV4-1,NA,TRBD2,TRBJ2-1,CASSQERASGGVGPYNEQFF,TGCGCCAGCAGCCAAGAGAGGGCTAGCGGGGGGGTGGGCCCCTACAATGAGCAGTTCTTC
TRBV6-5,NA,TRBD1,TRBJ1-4,CASSYLTGGPNEKLFF,TGTGCCAGCAGTTACCTTACAGGGGGCCCTAATGAAAAACTGTTTTTT
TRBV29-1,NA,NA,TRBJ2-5,CSAKETQYF,TGCAGTGCTAAAGAGACCCAGTACTTC
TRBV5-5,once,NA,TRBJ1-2,CASSLLNYGYTF,TGTGCCAGCAGCCTGCTTAACTACGGCTACACCTTC
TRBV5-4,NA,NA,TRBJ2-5,CASSLGGAPETQYF,TGTGCCAGCAGCTTAGGAGGGGCCCCAGAGACCCAGTACTTC
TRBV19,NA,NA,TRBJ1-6,CASSTPGQFTAPLHF,TGTGCCAGTAGTACCCCCGGGCAATTTACGGCACCCCTCCACTTT
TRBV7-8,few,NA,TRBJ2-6,CASSLEEGWGAGANVLTF,TGTGCCAGCAGCTTAGAGGAGGGTTGGGGAGCTGGGGCCAACGTCCTGACTTTC
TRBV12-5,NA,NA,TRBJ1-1,CASGSEKGVGAFF,TGTGCTAGTGGTAGCGAAAAAGGGGTAGGAGCTTTCTTT
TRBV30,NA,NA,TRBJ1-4,CAWSGWTAATNEKLFF,TGTGCCTGGAGTGGATGGACTGCCGCAACTAATGAAAAACTGTTTTTT
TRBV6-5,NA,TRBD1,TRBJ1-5,CASSRDRDQPQHF,TGTGCCAGCAGCCGGGACAGGGATCAGCCCCAGCATTTT
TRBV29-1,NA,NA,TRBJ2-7,CSVEDVGRFGSYEQYF,TGCAGCGTTGAAGATGTTGGCCGATTTGGTTCCTACGAGCAGTACTTC
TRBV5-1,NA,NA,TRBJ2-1,CASSLAMVEQFF,TGCGCCAGCAGCTTGGCCATGGTTGAGCAGTTCTTC
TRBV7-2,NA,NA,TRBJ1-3,CASSPASGAGNTIYF,TGTGCCAGCAGCCCTGCATCAGGGGCTGGAAACACCATATATTTT
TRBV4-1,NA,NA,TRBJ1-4,CASSQWATNEKLFF,TGCGCCAGCAGCCAGTGGGCAACTAATGAAAAACTGTTTTTT
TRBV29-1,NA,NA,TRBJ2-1,CSVVGQRSSYNEQFF,TGCAGCGTTGTAGGACAGAGGAGCTCCTACAATGAGCAGTTCTTC